The 20 T cell receptor beta chains below were found in one sample sequenced in a study of blood T cell repertoires in COVID-19 (dated by TCRdb to 2018 to 2020). Library construction relied on the immunoSEQ multiplex PCR assay. Here the immuneACCESS table is served through TCRdb, limited to in-frame sequences with V and J called. Missing clones are a known gap in these copies; in checked studies unresolved V genes cover under half, and the rest lacks a known reason. Present in this sample are about 340,000 clones, roughly 86% of which were seen just once. The ten largest clones represent 6% to 8% of the sample. The sequencing input was peripheral blood. The receptors shown here come from a woman between 65 and 79 years old with COVID-19, enrolled during active disease.

J is TRBJ1-2 and V is TRBV9; TRBD1 is a possible D gene (5 bases). This CDR3 has 12 amino acids. With 4 bases removed from V and 4 bases from J, the gap between germline ends came to 8 bases. Germline values: CDR1 SGDLS, CDR2 YYNGEE. This chain's CDR3 is CASSPGLYGYTF. CDR3 DNA sequence: TGTGCCAGCAGCCCGGGACTCTATGGCTACACCTTC.

The rearrangement joins TRBV9 to TRBJ1-2; possible D gene TRBD1, 5 bases. Trimming took off 3 bases at V and 6 bases at J, with 15 bases between the two ends. Germline CDR1 and CDR2: SGDLS and YYNGEE. There are 14 residues in the CDR3. The CDR3 sequence: CASSASGIGDGYTF. CDR3 DNA: TGTGCCAGCAGCGCCTCAGGGATTGGGGATGGCTACACCTTC.

The CDR3 sequence is CASSTRDRVKTQYF. In DNA, the CDR3 is TGTGCCAGCAGTACGAGGGACAGGGTAAAGACCCAGTACTTC. This chain joins TRBV2 and TRBJ2-5, with 9 bases that match TRBD1. CDR3 length: 14 amino acids. With 5 bases clipped from V and 6 bases from J, the junction kept 7 bases outside the gene matches. Germline values: CDR1 SNHLY, CDR2 FYNNEI.

The CDR3 protein is CANGQGNTEAFF. DNA for the CDR3: TGTGCCAACGGACAGGGGAACACTGAAGCTTTCTTT. The V gene is TRBV10-3, the J gene TRBJ1-1; 8 bases are a match to TRBD1. This CDR3 region has 12 residues. CDR1 and CDR2 (germline): ENHRY, SYGVKD. Unmatched junction bases numbered 2, after V lost 10 bases and J lost 1 base.

The DNA of the CDR3 is TGTGCCAGCAGCGTCTTGACAGGTTCCGATGGCTACACCTTC. It is translated as CASSVLTGSDGYTF. The chain links TRBV2 to TRBJ1-2; perhaps TRBD1 as D (6 bases). The ends were cut back, 6 bases at V and 6 bases at J, with 17 bases in the middle. Germline lookup yields CDR1 SNHLY and CDR2 FYNNEI. The CDR3 totals 14 residues.

V and J are TRBV10-2 and TRBJ2-1; D perhaps matches TRBD2 (9 bases). V lost 5 bases to trimming and J lost 6 bases, with 17 bases between them. The CDR3 length is 15 residues. Germline V gene sequence: CDR1 WSHSY, CDR2 SAAADI. The CDR3: CASSPSGGTGNEQFF. CDR3 sequence (DNA): TGCGCCAGCAGTCCCAGCGGGGGGACAGGCAATGAGCAGTTCTTC.

This clone was observed a handful of times. The J gene is TRBJ2-7, the V gene TRBV2; the D gene is possibly TRBD1 (5 bases). Germline V lookup: CDR1 SNHLY, CDR2 FYNNEI. Deletions cut 8 bases from V and 3 bases from J, with 14 bases between. This CDR3 comprises 13 residues. The CDR3 nucleotides are TGTGCCAGCTACAGGTTTAAGGACTACGAGCAGTACTTC. It codes for CASYRFKDYEQYF.

This clone appeared a single time. The gene calls are TRBV27 and TRBJ1-6; 7 positions match TRBD1. The V and J ends lost 3 bases and 1 base, in that order; junction bases with no gene match: 6. CDR3 length: 17 residues. Germline CDR1 is MNHEY and CDR2 is SMNVEV (reference sequence). The CDR3 nucleotides read TGTGCCAGCAGTTTTCGGGACAGCCCATCCTATAATTCACCCCTCCACTTT. It yields the protein CASSFRDSPSYNSPLHF.

The table lists this clone with a few counts. This chain uses TRBV30 with TRBJ1-2; 10 bases match TRBD1. V shed 3 bases, J shed 3 bases, and the junction held 4 bases outside the gene matches. CDR1 is GTSNPN and CDR2 is SVGIG in the germline V gene (reference sequence). The length of the CDR3 is 14 residues. In DNA, the CDR3 is TGTGCCTGGAGGGACAGGGGGACCTACTATGGCTACACCTTC. Amino acids: CAWRDRGTYYGYTF. The full variable domain, its missing parts supplied by reference TRBV30 and TRBJ1-2, is SQTIHQWPATLVQPVGSPLSLECTVEGTSNPNLYWYRQAAGRGLQLLFYSVGIGQISSEVPQNLSASRPQDRQFILSSKKLLLSDSGFYLCAWRDRGTYYGYTFGSGTRLTVV.

The gene calls are TRBV18 and TRBJ2-3; 7 bases align to TRBD2. Per germline, CDR1 KGHSH and CDR2 LQKENI. The CDR3 contains 15 residues. V dropped 2 bases and J dropped 1; count of bases not matched to a gene: 3. CDR3 loop: CASSPISGGTDTQYF. The CDR3 region has the DNA TGTGCCAGCTCACCAATCAGCGGGGGCACAGATACGCAGTATTTT.

This chain links TRBV24-1 with TRBJ2-5; possibly TRBD1 for D (6 bases). The ends were cut back, 5 bases at V and 5 bases at J, with 14 bases in the middle. The length of the CDR3 is 14 residues. Germline V gives CDR1 KGHDR, CDR2 SFDVKD. The CDR3 nucleotides are TGTGCCACCAGTGTTGATAACAGGGCGGAGACCCAGTACTTC. Its protein is CATSVDNRAETQYF.

This clone showed up just once. The rearrangement joins TRBV7-7 to TRBJ2-5; 7 positions match TRBD1. CDR3 length: 13 amino acids. CDR1 is SSHAT and CDR2 is FNYEAQ in the germline V gene (reference sequence). Losses at the gene ends were 4 bases for V and 4 bases for J; bases not matched to a gene: 3. CDR3 sequence: CASSSYRGETQYF. In nucleotides, the CDR3 is TGTGCCAGCAGCTCGTACAGGGGAGAGACCCAGTACTTC.

The rearrangement joins TRBV6-1 to TRBJ2-5; 10 positions agree with TRBD1. Germline V gene sequence: CDR1 MNHNS, CDR2 SASEGT. The CDR3 runs to 15 residues. Trimming took 2 bases from V and 5 from J; bases not matched to a gene: 5. The CDR3 region has the DNA TGTGCCAGCAGTGAATGGGGACAGGGGAGGGAGACCCAGTACTTC. Amino acids: CASSEWGQGRETQYF.

The V and J genes are TRBV7-8 and TRBJ1-3, with a weak D call TRBD1 (6 bases). Germline V lookup: CDR1 SGHVS, CDR2 FQNEAQ. V dropped 3 bases and J dropped 0 bases, with 12 bases sitting between them. There are 16 residues in the CDR3. The CDR3 sequence is CASSFRPDSSGNTIYF. The CDR3 DNA sequence: TGTGCCAGCAGCTTTAGGCCGGACAGCTCTGGAAACACCATATATTTT.

This chain links TRBV5-6 with TRBJ1-5; D gene ambiguous. The V and J ends lost 2 bases and 0 bases respectively, with 6 bases between them. The CDR3 length is 14 residues. Germline V gene sequence: CDR1 SGHDT, CDR2 YYEEEE. The CDR3: CASSLSYSNQPQHF. The CDR3 DNA is TGTGCCAGCAGCTTAAGCTATAGCAATCAGCCCCAGCATTTT.

V usage is TRBV28 and J usage is TRBJ1-1; 7 bases map to TRBD1. The CDR3 totals 13 residues. Germline lookup yields CDR1 MDHEN and CDR2 SYDVKM. Unmatched junction bases numbered 13, after V lost 7 bases and J lost 11 bases. CDR3 coding DNA: TGTGCCAGCACCTTCACCGCGACAGGGAGCGCTTTCTTT. Protein: CASTFTATGSAFF.

The V call is TRBV5-1, the J call TRBJ1-3; 8 nucleotides align to TRBD1. CDR3 length equals 16 residues. Germline V gene data show CDR1 as SGHRS and CDR2 as YFSETQ. Trimming took 4 bases from V and 4 from J; bases not matched to a gene: 10. CDR3 residues: CASSPLGQGTGNTIYF. CDR3 in DNA: TGCGCCAGCAGCCCGCTCGGACAGGGAACAGGAAACACCATATATTTT.

The gene calls are TRBV6-5 and TRBJ2-3, with a weak D call TRBD2 (5 bases). Germline loops: CDR1 MNHEY, CDR2 SVGAGI. V was cut by 6 bases and J by 2 bases, with 9 bases left in between. CDR3 length: 13 amino acids. The CDR3 is CASRQDYTDTQYF. CDR3 in DNA: TGTGCCAGCAGGCAAGACTACACAGATACGCAGTATTTT.

The V and J genes are TRBV4-2 and TRBJ1-2; no clear D gene. The V gene's germline CDR1 is LGHNA and CDR2 YNFKEQ. Trimming stripped 1 base from V and 8 bases from J, with 11 bases between. This CDR3 spans 13 amino acids. The CDR3 reads CASSQAEVLGYTF. Written as DNA, the CDR3 is TGTGCCAGCAGCCAAGCCGAGGTCCTCGGCTACACCTTC.

V usage is TRBV30 and J usage is TRBJ1-5; tentatively, D is TRBD1 (6 bases). The V and J ends lost 4 bases and 4 bases respectively, with 11 bases between them. The CDR3 is made up of 13 amino acids. Germline assignment: CDR1 GTSNPN and CDR2 SVGIG (reference sequence). Here the CDR3 DNA reads TGTGCCTGGAACAGGGCCCCAAATCAGCCCCAGCATTTT. It is translated as CAWNRAPNQPQHF.